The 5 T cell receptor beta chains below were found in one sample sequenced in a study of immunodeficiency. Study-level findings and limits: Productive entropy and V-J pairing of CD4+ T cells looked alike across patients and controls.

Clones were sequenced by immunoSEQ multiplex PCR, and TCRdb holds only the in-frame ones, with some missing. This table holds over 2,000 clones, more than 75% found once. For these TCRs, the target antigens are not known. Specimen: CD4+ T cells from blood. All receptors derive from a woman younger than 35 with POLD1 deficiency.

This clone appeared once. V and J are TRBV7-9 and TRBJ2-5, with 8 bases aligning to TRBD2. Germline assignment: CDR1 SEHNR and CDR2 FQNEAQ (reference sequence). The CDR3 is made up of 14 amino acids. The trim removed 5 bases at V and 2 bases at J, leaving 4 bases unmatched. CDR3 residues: CASSRGTRQETQYF. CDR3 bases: TGTGCCAGCAGCCGCGGGACTAGGCAAGAGACCCAGTACTTC.

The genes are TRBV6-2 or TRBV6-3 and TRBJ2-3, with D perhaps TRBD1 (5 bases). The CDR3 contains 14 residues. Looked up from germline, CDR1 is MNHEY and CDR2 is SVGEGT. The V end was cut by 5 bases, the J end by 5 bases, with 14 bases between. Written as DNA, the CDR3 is TGTGCCAGCAGTGGCTTAGGGGCCCAAGATACGCAGTATTTT. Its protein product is CASSGLGAQDTQYF.

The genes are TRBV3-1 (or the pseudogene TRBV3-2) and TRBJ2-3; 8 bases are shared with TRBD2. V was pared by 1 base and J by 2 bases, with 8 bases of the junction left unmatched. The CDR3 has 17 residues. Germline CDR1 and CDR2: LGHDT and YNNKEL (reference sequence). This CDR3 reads CASSQGRGGYFTDTQYF. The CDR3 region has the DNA TGTGCCAGCAGCCAAGGACGGGGGGGGTATTTCACAGATACGCAGTATTTT.

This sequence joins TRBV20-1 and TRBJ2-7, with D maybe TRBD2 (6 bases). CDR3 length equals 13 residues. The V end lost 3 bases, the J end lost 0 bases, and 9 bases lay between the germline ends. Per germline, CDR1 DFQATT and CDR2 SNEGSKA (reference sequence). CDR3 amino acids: CSASRGFSYEQYF. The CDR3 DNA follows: TGCAGTGCTAGTCGGGGGTTCTCCTACGAGCAGTACTTC.

The CDR3 DNA is TGTGCCAGCAGTTCCATAGCGGGGCCCGTTTACTTC. Its protein product is CASSSIAGPVYF. The J gene is TRBJ2-7, the V gene TRBV27; 8 bases fit TRBD2. Germline V gene lookup returns CDR1 MNHEY and CDR2 SMNVEV (reference sequence). CDR3 size: 12 residues. Trimming at V came to 4 bases and at J to 13 bases, leaving 9 bases not matched to a gene.